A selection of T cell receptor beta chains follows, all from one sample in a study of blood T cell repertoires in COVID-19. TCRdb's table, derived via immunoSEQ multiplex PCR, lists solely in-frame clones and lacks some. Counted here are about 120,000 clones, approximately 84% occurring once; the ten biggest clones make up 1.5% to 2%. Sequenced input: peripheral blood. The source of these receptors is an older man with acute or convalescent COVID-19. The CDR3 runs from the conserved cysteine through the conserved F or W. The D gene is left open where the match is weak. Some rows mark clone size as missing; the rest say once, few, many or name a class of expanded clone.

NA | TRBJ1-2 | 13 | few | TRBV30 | TGTGCCTCCCCGGGAGGAGGGGGTTATGGCTACACCTTC | CASPGGGGYGYTF
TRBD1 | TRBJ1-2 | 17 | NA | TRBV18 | TGTGCCAGCTCACCTTGGGACAGCCCTCAGGGGAGCTATGGCTACACCTTC | CASSPWDSPQGSYGYTF
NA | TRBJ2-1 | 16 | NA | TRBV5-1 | TGCGCCAGCAGCTCCCCCCAGGGTCACTCCTACAATGAGCAGTTCTTC | CASSSPQGHSYNEQFF
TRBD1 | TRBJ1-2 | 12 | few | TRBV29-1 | TGCAGCGTGGGGACAGGCCCCTCCGGCTACACCTTC | CSVGTGPSGYTF
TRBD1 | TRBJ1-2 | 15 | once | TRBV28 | TGTGCCAGCAGTGAGGGACAGGCCCCTGGCTATGGCTACACCTTC | CASSEGQAPGYGYTF
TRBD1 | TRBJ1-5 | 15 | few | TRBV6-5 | TGTGCCAGTACCCGGGACAGGGGCCTGAATCAGCCCCAGCATTTT | CASTRDRGLNQPQHF
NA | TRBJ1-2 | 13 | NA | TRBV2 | TGTGCCAGCAGTTCAGACGGAGGCTATGGCTACACCTTC | CASSSDGGYGYTF
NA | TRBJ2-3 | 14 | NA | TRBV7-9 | TGTGCCAGCAGGTCCCGGGACTTCACAGATACGCAGTATTTT | CASRSRDFTDTQYF
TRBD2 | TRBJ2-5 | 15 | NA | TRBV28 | TGTGCCAGCTGTCGGACTAGCGGGGGCCAAGAGACCCAGTACTTC | CASCRTSGGQETQYF
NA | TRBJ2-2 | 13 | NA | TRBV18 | TGTGCCAGCTCACCAAGGAGCACCGGGGAGCTGTTTTTT | CASSPRSTGELFF
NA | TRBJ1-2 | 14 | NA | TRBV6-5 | TGTGCCACCGGCGGGGATCCCTCTAACTATGGCTACACCTTC | CATGGDPSNYGYTF
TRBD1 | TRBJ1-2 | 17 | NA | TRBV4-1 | TGCGCCAGCAGCCAAGGGACAGGGGGGAGTAGTAACTATGGCTACACCTTC | CASSQGTGGSSNYGYTF
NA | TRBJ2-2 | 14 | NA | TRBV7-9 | TGTGCCAGCAGCTTTACAACGAACACCGGGGAGCTGTTTTTT | CASSFTTNTGELFF
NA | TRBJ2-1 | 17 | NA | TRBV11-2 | TGTGCCAGCAGCTTAGTACGCGGGGCCGGCTCCTACAATGAGCAGTTCTTC | CASSLVRGAGSYNEQFF
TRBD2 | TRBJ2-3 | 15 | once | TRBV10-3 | TGTGCCATCAGCACTAGCGGGGGTAACACAGATACGCAGTATTTT | CAISTSGGNTDTQYF
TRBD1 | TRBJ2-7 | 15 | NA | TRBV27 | TGTGCCAGCAGTCCCGGGACAGGGGGCTCCTACGAGCAGTACTTC | CASSPGTGGSYEQYF
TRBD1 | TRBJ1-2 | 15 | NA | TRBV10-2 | TGCGCCAGCAGTGAGACAATGCAGGGGGGCTCCGGCTACACCTTC | CASSETMQGGSGYTF
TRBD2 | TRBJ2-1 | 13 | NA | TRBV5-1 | TGCGCCAGCAGCCCGGGACTAGGCAATGAGCAGTTCTTC | CASSPGLGNEQFF
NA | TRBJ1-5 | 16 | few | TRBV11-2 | TGTGCCAGCAGCGAGCGGGGGGACAACAGCAATCAGCCCCAGCATTTT | CASSERGDNSNQPQHF
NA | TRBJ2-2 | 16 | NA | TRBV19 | TGTGCCAGTAGTATAGTTGGACTGCTTTCGACCGGGGAGCTGTTTTTT | CASSIVGLLSTGELFF
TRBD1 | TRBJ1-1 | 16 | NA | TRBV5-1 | TGCGCCAGCAGCTTGGCAGGACAGGGCGGGAACACTGAAGCTTTCTTT | CASSLAGQGGNTEAFF
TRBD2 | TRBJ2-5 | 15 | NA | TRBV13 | TGTGCCAGCAGCCTCAGCGGGGGCAGGAGGGAGACCCAGTACTTC | CASSLSGGRRETQYF
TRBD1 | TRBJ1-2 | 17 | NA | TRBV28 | TGTGCCAGCAGTGCTGACAGGGACAGGGGGTCTCTGGATGGCTACACCTTC | CASSADRDRGSLDGYTF
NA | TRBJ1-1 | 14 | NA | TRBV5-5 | TGTGCCAGCAGCTTGGATCTCTGGGGGGGTGAAGCTTTCTTT | CASSLDLWGGEAFF
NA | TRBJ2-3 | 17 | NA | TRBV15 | TGTGCCACCAGCGGTCGGGGGCGGGGGAGGAGCACAGATACGCAGTATTTT | CATSGRGRGRSTDTQYF
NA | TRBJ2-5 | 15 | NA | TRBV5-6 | TGTGCCAGCAGCTTATTGGGGGGATTGGGAGAGACCCAGTACTTC | CASSLLGGLGETQYF
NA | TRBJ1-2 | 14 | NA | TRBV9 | TGTGCCAGCAGCGTAGGACAGGCCCGCGAGGGCTACACCTTC | CASSVGQAREGYTF
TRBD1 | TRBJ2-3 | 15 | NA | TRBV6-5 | TGTGCCAGCAGTAAGGACAGGGGGCGAACAGATACGCAGTATTTT | CASSKDRGRTDTQYF
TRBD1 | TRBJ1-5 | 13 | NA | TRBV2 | TGTGCCAGCGAGAGGGACAGGGGCCAGCCCCAGCATTTT | CASERDRGQPQHF
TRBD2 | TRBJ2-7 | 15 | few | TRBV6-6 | TGTGCCAGCATTTTGACTAGCGGGGGGGCCGGCGAGCAGTACTTC | CASILTSGGAGEQYF
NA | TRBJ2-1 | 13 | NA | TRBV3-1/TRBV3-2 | TGTGCCAGCAGCCCGATACAGGGTTACGAGCAGTTCTTC | CASSPIQGYEQFF
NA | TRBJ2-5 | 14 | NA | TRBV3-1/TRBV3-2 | TGTGCCAGCAGCATCTCCCTCTCCGAGATGACCCAGTACTTC | CASSISLSEMTQYF
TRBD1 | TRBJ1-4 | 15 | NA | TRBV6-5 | TGTGCCAGCAGAACCACAGGGGCTATCAACGAAAAACTGTTTTTT | CASRTTGAINEKLFF
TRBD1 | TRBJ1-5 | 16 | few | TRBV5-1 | TGCGCCAGCAGCGCCGGGACAGGGGGTAGCAATCAGCCCCAGCATTTT | CASSAGTGGSNQPQHF
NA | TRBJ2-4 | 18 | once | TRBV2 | TGTGCCAGCAGTGAAAGGGGCAGGGCAGGGGTAGCCAAAAACATTCAGTACTTC | CASSERGRAGVAKNIQYF
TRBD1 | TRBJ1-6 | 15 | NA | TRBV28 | TGTGCCAGCAGCTCCGGGACAGGGGATAATTCACCCCTCCACTTT | CASSSGTGDNSPLHF
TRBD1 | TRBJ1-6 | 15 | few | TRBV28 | TGTGCCAGCAGTCGGACAGGAGTGATAAATTCACCCCTCCACTTT | CASSRTGVINSPLHF
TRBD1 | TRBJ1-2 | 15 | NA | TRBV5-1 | TGCGCCAGCAGCTTGGGGGGACAGGCGCTCTATGGCTACACCTTC | CASSLGGQALYGYTF
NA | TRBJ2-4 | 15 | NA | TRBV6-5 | TGTGCCAGCAGTTACATGGCAGGGTACGAAAACATTCAGTACTTC | CASSYMAGYENIQYF
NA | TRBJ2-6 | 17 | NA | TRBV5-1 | TGCGCCAGCAGCTTGAACGTACACAGCTCTGGGGCCAACGTCCTGACTTTC | CASSLNVHSSGANVLTF
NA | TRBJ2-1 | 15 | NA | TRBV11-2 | TGTGCCAGCAGCTTAGTTCTGGCGGGATACAATGAGCAGTTCTTC | CASSLVLAGYNEQFF
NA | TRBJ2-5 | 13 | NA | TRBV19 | TGTGCCAGTAGTCCGAGAGGGTTAGAGACCCAGTACTTC | CASSPRGLETQYF
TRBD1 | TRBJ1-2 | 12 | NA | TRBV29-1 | TGCAGCGCCTCACAGGGGACCTATGGCTACACCTTC | CSASQGTYGYTF
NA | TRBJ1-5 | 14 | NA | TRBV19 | TGTGCCAGTAGCCGCCTGGCAGGTAATCAGCCCCAGCATTTT | CASSRLAGNQPQHF
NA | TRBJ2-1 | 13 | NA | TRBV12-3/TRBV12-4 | TGTGCCAGCAGTGTGCAGGGTCTAAGTGAGCAGTTCTTC | CASSVQGLSEQFF
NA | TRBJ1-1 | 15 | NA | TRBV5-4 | TGTGCCAGCAGCTCACCTTATCAGGGAAACAATGAAGCTTTCTTT | CASSSPYQGNNEAFF
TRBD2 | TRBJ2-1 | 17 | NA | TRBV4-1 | TGCGCCAGCAGCAGGTCCTGGACTAGCGGGGTTAACAATGAGCAGTTCTTC | CASSRSWTSGVNNEQFF
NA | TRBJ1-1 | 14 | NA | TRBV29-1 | TGCAGCGTTCGGGGGTGGGGAAAGAACACTGAAGCTTTCTTT | CSVRGWGKNTEAFF